Shown below are 6 T cell receptor beta chains from a single sample sequenced in a study of blood T cells in healthy people across ages. Using a J-beta primer mix together with a sample-barcoded 5' primer, a second PCR was run for about 7 to 12 cycles. TCRdb itself ran the 5' RACE reads through MiXCR, one entry per CDR3 protein. The sample holds over 1,300,000 distinct CDR3 sequences, around 59% seen once. The sample was blood. These receptors were taken from a man aged 18 to 29 in good health.

This clonotype was counted at least ten times. This chain links TRBV4-2 with TRBJ2-7; D gene ambiguous. CDR1 is LGHNA and CDR2 is YNFKEQ in the germline V gene. The CDR3 is 12 amino acids. Trimming cost V 0 bases and J 3 bases, with 3 bases left between them. CDR3: CASSQEGYEQYF. The CDR3 DNA is TGTGCCAGCAGCCAAGAGGGCTACGAGCAGTACTTC.

This sequence joins TRBV7-9 and TRBJ2-7; D not resolved. Trimming stripped 1 base from V and 3 bases from J, with 10 bases between. CDR3 length: 14 residues. The germline CDR1 and CDR2 sequences are SEHNR and FQNEAQ (reference sequence). For the CDR3, the DNA is TGTGCCAGCAGCTTAGGTACAGTCGGCTACGAGCAGTACTTC. Protein: CASSLGTVGYEQYF.

The V and J genes are TRBV29-1 and TRBJ2-3, with TRBD1 identical over 8 bases. CDR1 and CDR2 from the germline V gene are SQVTM and ANQGSEA. The CDR3 runs to 13 residues. Trimming removed 4 bases from V and 6 bases from J; junction bases left unmatched: 6. CDR3 DNA: TGCAGCGTTGCTACCCAGGGGGCTGATACGCAGTATTTT. Translated, it gives CSVATQGADTQYF.

Many counts were recorded for this clonotype. This rearrangement joins TRBV7-2 to TRBJ2-2; D gene unclear. Germline assignment: CDR1 SGHTA and CDR2 FQGNSA. The length of the CDR3 is 14 residues. Between the trimmed V and J ends, which lost 1 base and 5 bases, there was a span of 8 bases. CDR3 protein: CASSLGQRTGELFF. DNA of the CDR3: TGTGCCAGCAGCTTAGGCCAGAGAACCGGGGAGCTGTTTTTT.

This chain connects TRBV2 to TRBJ2-5; no firm D call. Trimming removed 2 bases from V and 2 bases from J, with 12 bases in between. Germline-derived CDR1 and CDR2 are SNHLY and FYNNEI. This CDR3 comprises 15 residues. The CDR3 nucleotides are TGTGCCAGCAGTGAATTTGGTGTAGTGCAAGAGACCCAGTACTTC. Protein sequence: CASSEFGVVQETQYF.

The rearrangement links TRBV20-1 to TRBJ1-3; tentative D call: TRBD1 (5 bases). The CDR3 totals 15 residues. CDR1 is DFQATT, CDR2 SNEGSKA, per germline (reference sequence). V dropped 5 bases and J dropped 0 bases, with 14 bases sitting between them. CDR3 in DNA: TGCAGTGCTCTCATTTGGGGGGGCTCTGGAAACACCATATATTTT. Encoded protein: CSALIWGGSGNTIYF.